This T cell receptor beta chain was identified during a study of blood T cell repertoires in COVID-19 (dated by TCRdb to the early 2020s). Describing the broader study: Samples from collaborators originated in the United States, Italy and Spain and spanned both the acute and convalescent phases of COVID-19. The repertoires were made available in a free public database intended to serve as a resource for research on the immune response to SARS-CoV-2. The material from the prospective study consisted of cDNA or gDNA derived from T cells, B-cell-depleted T cells, or PBMCs. The sample metadata nearly always contained a de-identified subject ID, COVID-19 status, age in years and sex. Samples were obtained from the ongoing ImmuneRACE study (first 160 participants) and from about 1,300 subjects provided by 6 global collaborators. The dataset comprised deeply sampled blood TCRbeta repertoires from subjects exposed to, actively infected with, or recovered from COVID-19. Where available, HLA class I and class II types were taken from metadata supplied by the sample provider and were not determined by assay-based typing. Overall study outcomes, separate from this receptor: How much clinical and demographic metadata was included differed by source and by participant, and the metadata was provided uncurated.

Another Seattle source contributed samples from volunteer blood donors who had recovered from COVID-19. The collaborating institutions used their own protocols to collect whole blood in K2EDTA tubes. For TCRbeta analysis, collaborator samples were shipped as frozen whole blood, as isolated PBMCs, or as DNA extracted from either sample type. Comment on this clone: The clone's antigen remains unknown. One base away there is no much larger clone; base qualities are not given.

The CDR3 measures 11 amino acids from cysteine to phenylalanine. Only the CDR3 DNA is retained, 33 bases long and in frame from the first base. CDR1 MNHEY and CDR2 SVGEGT were looked up in the germline V gene. The germline ends are 5 bases apart after V is trimmed by 4 bases and J by 5 bases. TCRbeta CDR3 regions were amplified from genomic DNA by means of the immunoSEQ Assay, a bias-controlled multiplex PCR. The paper's data handling went like this. Within the assay, amplification of reference gene primers was used to estimate how many nucleated cells each sample contained. To quantify the absolute abundance of each unique TCRbeta CDR3 rearrangement, sequence reads were collapsed and filtered. For each sample, productive Simpson clonality was calculated as the square root of Simpson's diversity index across productive rearrangements. Not all clones reach the TCRdb copy of this immuneACCESS table, which keeps in-frame sequences only. Checked studies attribute under half of the gap to unresolved V genes and leave the rest unexplained. Clone size and the V and J calls come from that table; the DNA yielded D and trimming. In all, the sample holds just under 350,000 clones, and around nine tenths of those were seen once. Around 3.5% of the sample is held by the ten biggest clonotypes.

The sequenced material came from peripheral blood. This TCR derives from a woman between 18 and 29 years old who had recovered from COVID-19. This chain is built from TRBV6-2 or TRBV6-3 and TRBJ2-5, with no confidently assigned D gene. Here is the DNA: TGTGCCAGCAGTTTCCGGGAGACCCAGTACTTC. The translation is CASSFRETQYF.